The 15 T cell receptor beta chains given below trace back to one sample, sequenced in a study of cytomegalovirus exposure and HLA in healthy donors. It was with 60 Vbeta and 13 Jbeta primers that the PCR ran. The table came from immunoSEQ multiplex PCR; TCRdb's copy has only in-frame clones and leaves some out. The sample contains 100,000 to 150,000 clones, roughly 78% of which appear only once. The sample taken for sequencing was PBMCs. Source of these receptors: a man aged 25 to 40 in good health and CMV-seropositive.

The V call is TRBV9, the J call TRBJ2-7, with TRBD1 matching over 9 bases. This CDR3 is built from 16 residues. CDR1 is SGDLS, CDR2 YYNGEE, per germline. V dropped 4 bases and J dropped 2; count of bases not matched to a gene: 10. The CDR3 sequence: CASSPRPGQGTYEQYF. In DNA, the CDR3 is TGTGCCAGCAGCCCCCGCCCGGGACAGGGAACCTACGAGCAGTACTTC.

The chain recombines TRBV29-1 with TRBJ2-5; 7 bases fit TRBD2. The CDR3 covers 15 residues. The V gene end was trimmed by 4 bases and the J gene end by 1 base; junction bases not matched to a gene: 9. Germline values: CDR1 SQVTM, CDR2 ANQGSEA. The DNA of the CDR3 is TGCAGCGTTGCTCCGACTTCTAGCGGCCAAGAGACCCAGTACTTC. This encodes CSVAPTSSGQETQYF.

This clone is a singleton in its sample. The chain joins TRBV5-1 to TRBJ2-5; tentative D call: TRBD2 (5 bases). The end of the DNA aligns better with TRBJ2-7, so the J call may be wrong. Germline V CDR1 and CDR2: SGHRS, YFSETQ. The CDR3 consists of 17 residues. CDR3 sequence (DNA): TGCGCCAGCAGCAGAAAAGTCCGGGATCACCCCCTCTACGAGCAGTACTTC. Its translation is CASSRKVRDHPLYEQYF.

The V call is TRBV29-1, the J call TRBJ2-1; 12 bases fit TRBD2. Germline-derived CDR1 and CDR2 are SQVTM and ANQGSEA. Losses at the gene ends were 0 bases for V and 0 bases for J; bases not matched to a gene: 6. This CDR3 comprises 18 residues. This chain's CDR3 is CSVEEAGLAGSSYNEQFF. The CDR3 DNA is TGCAGCGTTGAAGAAGCGGGACTAGCGGGTAGCTCCTACAATGAGCAGTTCTTC.

J is TRBJ1-1 and V is TRBV27, with unresolved D. V lost 2 bases and J 0 bases, leaving 7 bases between the germline ends. Germline CDR1 reads MNHEY; CDR2 reads SMNVEV (reference sequence). The CDR3 extends over 14 amino acids. This CDR3 reads CASSLISMNTEAFF. CDR3 coding DNA: TGTGCCAGCAGTTTAATTTCAATGAACACTGAAGCTTTCTTT.

The CDR3 is CASSQAAGGAYYEQYF. The DNA for the CDR3 is TGCGCCAGCAGCCAAGCGGCGGGGGGCGCTTATTACGAGCAGTACTTC. The V and J genes are TRBV4-1 and TRBJ2-7; 8 nucleotides line up with TRBD2. Germline assignment: CDR1 MGHRA and CDR2 YSYEKL. After removal of 1 base from V and 4 bases from J, the junction contained 9 bases not matched to a gene. The CDR3 is made up of 16 amino acids.

The chain links TRBV29-1 to TRBJ1-3, with 7 bases aligning to TRBD1. The CDR3 has 16 amino acids. Trimming at V came to 0 bases and at J to 2 bases, leaving 7 bases not matched to a gene. Germline CDR1 and CDR2: SQVTM and ANQGSEA. The CDR3 nucleotides read TGCAGCGTTGAAGAGACCGACAGGGTACCTGGAAACACCATATATTTT. It yields the protein CSVEETDRVPGNTIYF.

The chain uses TRBV19 and TRBJ2-5, with 9 bases lining up with TRBD2. Losses at the gene ends were 6 bases for V and 5 bases for J; bases not matched to a gene: 4. Germline-derived CDR1 and CDR2 are LNHDA and SQIVND (reference sequence). This CDR3 comprises 13 residues. This chain's CDR3 is CASRDLAGETQYF. The CDR3 nucleotides read TGTGCCAGTAGGGACCTAGCGGGGGAGACCCAGTACTTC. Full variable domain (missing parts from reference TRBV19 and TRBJ2-5): DGGITQSPKYLFRKEGQNVTLSCEQNLNHDAMYWYRQDPGQGLRLIYYSQIVNDFQKGDIAEGYSVSREKKESFPLTVTSAQKNPTAFYLCASRDLAGETQYFGPGTRLLVL.

The V gene is TRBV25-1, the J gene TRBJ2-2, with D possibly being TRBD2 (6 bases). The CDR3 runs to 16 residues. The V gene lost 2 bases and the J gene lost 2 bases, with 12 bases spanning the gap. CDR1 and CDR2 (germline): MGHDK, SYGVNS. CDR3 bases: TGTGCCAGCAGTGAAGCGGGAAGTAGTAACACCGGGGAGCTGTTTTTT. It encodes CASSEAGSSNTGELFF.

This clone was observed a handful of times. This chain links TRBV19 with TRBJ2-6; 14 nucleotides match TRBD2. The V and J ends lost 5 bases and 2 bases, in that order; junction bases with no gene match: 11. This CDR3 spans 20 amino acids. CDR1 is LNHDA and CDR2 is SQIVND in the germline V gene (reference sequence). The CDR3 loop reads CASSVPTSGRANTGANVLTF. In DNA form, the CDR3 reads TGTGCCAGTAGTGTCCCGACTAGCGGGAGGGCTAACACTGGGGCCAACGTCCTGACTTTC. Filled out from reference TRBV19 and TRBJ2-6, the complete variable domain reads DGGITQSPKYLFRKEGQNVTLSCEQNLNHDAMYWYRQDPGQGLRLIYYSQIVNDFQKGDIAEGYSVSREKKESFPLTVTSAQKNPTAFYLCASSVPTSGRANTGANVLTFGAGSRLTVL.

This sequence joins TRBV10-3 and TRBJ2-2; TRBD2 might be the D (6 bases). V was cut by 5 bases and J by 9 bases, with 16 bases left in between. Germline V lookup: CDR1 ENHRY, CDR2 SYGVKD. The CDR3 loop spans 14 amino acids. In DNA form, the CDR3 reads TGTGCCATCAGTCCGGCGGGAAGGGTGCGGGAGCTGTTTTTT. It codes for CAISPAGRVRELFF.

This clone was seen a handful of times. J is TRBJ2-3 and V is TRBV5-4; 11 bases map to TRBD2. Per germline, CDR1 SGHNT and CDR2 YYREEE (reference sequence). Germline trimming cut 4 bases from V and 9 bases from J; bases unmatched to any gene: 10. The CDR3 has 15 amino acids. The CDR3 bases are TGTGCCAGCAGCCACTCTAGCGGGAGGCGGTACACGCAGTATTTT. Translating gives CASSHSSGRRYTQYF.

This chain joins TRBV4-3 and TRBJ2-4; the D gene is possibly TRBD2 (6 bases). Germline V gene lookup returns CDR1 LGHNA and CDR2 YSLEER. CDR3 size: 16 residues. Trimming removed 1 base from V and 6 bases from J, with 16 bases in between. As DNA, the CDR3 is TGCGCCAGCAGCCAAGCTCATGGGGGGACCCTAAACATTCAGTACTTC. Protein: CASSQAHGGTLNIQYF.

This chain uses TRBV4-2 with TRBJ2-7, with 9 bases matching TRBD2. Germline V gene sequence: CDR1 LGHNA, CDR2 YNFKEQ. This CDR3 contains 18 residues. V shed 1 base and J 4 bases; nucleotides not matched to a gene: 14. In DNA, the CDR3 is TGTGCCAGCAGCCAAGGTGGGCTAGCGGGGACATATAAATACGAGCAGTACTTC. Translating it yields CASSQGGLAGTYKYEQYF.

The chain combines TRBV30 with TRBJ2-4; 8 positions match TRBD1. Germline loops: CDR1 GTSNPN, CDR2 SVGIG (reference sequence). This CDR3 is 14 amino acids long. The V and J ends lost 2 bases and 8 bases, in that order; junction bases with no gene match: 8. The DNA of the CDR3 is TGTGCCTGGAGTCCTCGGACAGGGTGGGACATTCAGTACTTC. Translation gives CAWSPRTGWDIQYF.